This TCR beta chain was sequenced for a study of blood T cell repertoires in COVID-19. About the research overall: The analysed material was cDNA or gDNA that came from T cells, B-cell-depleted T cells, or PBMCs.

The CDR3 contains 13 residues. V was trimmed by 1 base and J by 9 bases, leaving 10 bases between them. The germline V gene has CDR1 LNHNV and CDR2 YYDKDF (reference sequence). The method was immunoSEQ multiplex PCR; TCRdb's version includes in-frame clones alone and lacks a portion of them. The table has roughly 190,000 clones, roughly four fifths seen once. Researchers sorted participants into cohorts using their self-reported clinical history. This TCR came from a middle-aged man who had recovered from COVID-19. The chain combines TRBV15 with TRBJ2-4, with unresolved D. The source material was PBMCs or T cells enriched from blood (not recorded which). The CDR3 coding sequence is TGTGCCACCAGCAGAGCCTCGACGGGCATTCAGTACTTC. It specifies CATSRASTGIQYF.